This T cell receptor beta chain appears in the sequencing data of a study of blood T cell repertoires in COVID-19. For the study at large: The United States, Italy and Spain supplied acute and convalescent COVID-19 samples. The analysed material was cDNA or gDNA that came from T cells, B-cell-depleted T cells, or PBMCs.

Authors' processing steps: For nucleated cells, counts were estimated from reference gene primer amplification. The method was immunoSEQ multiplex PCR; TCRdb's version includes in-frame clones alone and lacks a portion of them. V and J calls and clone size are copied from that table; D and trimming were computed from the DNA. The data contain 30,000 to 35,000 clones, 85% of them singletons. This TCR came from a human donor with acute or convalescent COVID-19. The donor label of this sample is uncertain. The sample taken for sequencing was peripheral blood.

The CDR3 is CASSPPRPRAGVQFF. CDR3 nucleotides: TGTGCCAGCAGCCCCCCTCGCCCCAGGGCGGGGGTGCAGTTCTTC. This rearrangement joins TRBV7-2 to TRBJ2-1; 7 nucleotides line up with TRBD2. The germline gives CDR1 SGHTA, CDR2 FQGNSA. The CDR3 length is 15 residues. V was pared by 5 bases and J by 12 bases, with 16 bases of the junction left unmatched.